This is a list of T cell receptor beta chains from one sample in a study of graft-versus-host responses after intestinal transplantation. Data came from immunoSEQ multiplex PCR; TCRdb stores just in-frame clones and leaves some out. The profile shows 45,000 to 60,000 clones, 85% to 95% of them singletons. These receptors have no identified antigens. The specimen was unstimulated CD4+ T cells sorted from spleen or lymph node cells, collected before transplant. The receptors come from a human donor who was the organ donor for an intestinal transplant. The CDR3 runs from the conserved cysteine through the conserved F or W. D genes are given only for firm matches. Not every row has a clone size; where given, it reads once, few, many or a size class.

clone size	J gene	V gene	D gene	CDR3 DNA	CDR3 protein
NA	TRBJ1-2	TRBV30	NA	TGTGCCTGGAGCCAGACATTGTATGGCTACACCTTC	CAWSQTLYGYTF
NA	TRBJ2-2	TRBV7-6	TRBD1	TGTGCCAGCAGCCTACGGACAGGGCAAGGGACCGGGGAGCTGTTTTTT	CASSLRTGQGTGELFF
NA	TRBJ2-1	TRBV28	NA	TGTGCCAGCGACTATTACAATGAGCAGTTCTTC	CASDYYNEQFF
NA	TRBJ2-1	TRBV27	NA	TGTGCCAGCAGTCTCACTCAACTGGCTAGTGAGCAGTTCTTC	CASSLTQLASEQFF
NA	TRBJ2-2	TRBV4-2	TRBD2	TGTGCCAGCAGCCAAGCCTCGTGGCTAGCGGGGTTCGCGAACACCGGGGAGCTGTTTTTT	CASSQASWLAGFANTGELFF
NA	TRBJ2-7	TRBV19	NA	TGTGCCAGTAGTACGTCGACAGTTTCCTACGAGCAGTACTTC	CASSTSTVSYEQYF
NA	TRBJ2-5	TRBV28	NA	TGTGCCAGCAGTTTGGGGGGGCGAGAGACCCAGTACTTC	CASSLGGRETQYF
NA	TRBJ1-1	TRBV6-1	NA	TGTGCCAGCAATCGAGAGCAGGAAACTGAAGCTTTCTTT	CASNREQETEAFF
NA	TRBJ2-7	TRBV11-1	NA	TGTGCCAGCAGCCACCGACAGGGAGGCGACGAGCAGTACTTC	CASSHRQGGDEQYF
NA	TRBJ2-6	TRBV8-2	NA	TGTGGCAACCGCAGAACACAAAGTCGGGCCAACGTCCTGACTTTC	CGNRRTQSRANVLTF
NA	TRBJ2-2	TRBV4-2	NA	TGTGCCAGCAGGCCAATTTTGACCGGGGAGCTGTTTTTT	CASRPILTGELFF
NA	TRBJ2-4	TRBV6-6	TRBD1	TGTGCCAGCAGACCCGACAGGGTTGGGAACATTCAGTACTTC	CASRPDRVGNIQYF
NA	TRBJ1-4	TRBV28	TRBD1	TGTGCCAGCAGTCCGGACAGGGGGCGCCTAAATGAAAAACTGTTTTTT	CASSPDRGRLNEKLFF
NA	TRBJ2-7	TRBV4-1	NA	TGCGCCAGCAGCCAAGATCAGATTAGATCCTACGAGCAGTACTTC	CASSQDQIRSYEQYF
NA	TRBJ2-5	TRBV21-1	NA	TGTGCCAGCAGCTGTCTTGGGGAGACCCAGTACTTC	CASSCLGETQYF
NA	TRBJ2-4	TRBV4-1	TRBD2	TGCGCCAGCAGCCAAGATGCCCTACTAGCGGGAGCCAAAAACATTCAGTACTTC	CASSQDALLAGAKNIQYF
NA	TRBJ2-4	TRBV21-1	NA	TGTGCCAGCAGCAACCGGGAGGGGGGTGAGGACATTCAGTACTTC	CASSNREGGEDIQYF
NA	TRBJ2-3	TRBV18	TRBD2	TGTGCCAGCTCACGAGAGCGGGGTAGCACAGATACGCAGTATTTT	CASSRERGSTDTQYF
NA	TRBJ2-3	TRBV13	TRBD2	TGTGCCAGCAGCCACAATAGAGCGGGAGGGGCCCCAGATACGCAGTATTTT	CASSHNRAGGAPDTQYF
NA	TRBJ1-4	TRBV6-5	NA	TGTGCCAGCAGTGAAGTGGACAGAGTAGGAAAACTGTTTTTT	CASSEVDRVGKLFF
once	TRBJ2-6	TRBV2	NA	TGTGCCAGCAGCGCGGGGCTCTCTGGGGCCAACGTCCTGACTTTC	CASSAGLSGANVLTF
NA	TRBJ1-5	TRBV19	NA	TGTGCCAGTAGTATGTCGCTGGCAGGCGGGGGTCAGCCCCAGCATTTT	CASSMSLAGGGQPQHF
once	TRBJ2-1	TRBV7-7	TRBD2	TGTGCCAGCAGCCCCCGGACTAGCGGGGATGAGCAGTTCTTC	CASSPRTSGDEQFF
NA	TRBJ2-7	TRBV10-3	NA	TGTGCCATCAAAAGACTAGTATTCGACGAGCAGTACTTC	CAIKRLVFDEQYF
NA	TRBJ2-7	TRBV11-2	NA	TGTGCCAGCAGCGTGCTTGAGAGGGGGAGGGAGCAGTACTTC	CASSVLERGREQYF
NA	TRBJ2-1	TRBV28	TRBD1	TGTGCCAGCAGTCCTATTACGGCTATTCGTCAGGGGGCGAGACACAATGAGCAGTTCTTC	CASSPITAIRQGARHNEQFF
few	TRBJ2-5	TRBV7-2	NA	TGTGCCAGCAGCTTAACAAGGGGGGGCCAAGAGACCCAGTACTTC	CASSLTRGGQETQYF
NA	TRBJ1-1	TRBV7-2	TRBD1	TGTGCCAGCAGCAGAGGGGTACACCAGGGGGGCACTGAAGCTTTCTTT	CASSRGVHQGGTEAFF
NA	TRBJ1-6	TRBV27	NA	TGTGCCAGCAGTTTAGAGACATTTAATTCACCCCTCCACTTT	CASSLETFNSPLHF
NA	TRBJ1-5	TRBV21-1	NA	TGTGCCAGCAGCAAAGAAAGGGAACAGCCCCAGCATTTT	CASSKEREQPQHF
NA	TRBJ2-3	TRBV20-1	NA	TGCAGTGCTAAGAAGGGGGATACGCAGTATTTT	CSAKKGDTQYF
NA	TRBJ1-4	TRBV12-2	NA	TGTGCAAGTCGACGCAATGAAAAACTGTTTTTT	CASRRNEKLFF
NA	TRBJ2-7	TRBV18	TRBD2	TGTGCCAGCGGGACTAGCGGAGCCTACGAGCAGTACTTC	CASGTSGAYEQYF
NA	TRBJ2-7	TRBV30	TRBD2	TGTGCCTGGAGTGTAGTCGGGACTAGCGGGAACGAGCAGTACTTC	CAWSVVGTSGNEQYF
NA	TRBJ1-5	TRBV27	NA	TGTGCCAGCAGTTTCGCGGGAGAGGGTCAGCCCCAGCATTTT	CASSFAGEGQPQHF
NA	TRBJ2-2	TRBV7-3	NA	TGTGCCAGCAGCTCCCAATCCAACACCGGGGAGCTGTTTTTT	CASSSQSNTGELFF
NA	TRBJ2-1	TRBV19	TRBD2	TGTGCCAGTAGTACTAGCGGGAGGGCCAGTGAGCAGTTCTTC	CASSTSGRASEQFF
NA	TRBJ2-7	TRBV19	NA	TGTGCCAGTAGTATCGTAGCGGCCTCCTACGAGCAGTACTTC	CASSIVAASYEQYF
NA	TRBJ2-7	TRBV6-6	TRBD2	TGTGCCAGCAGTCACCGGACTAGCGCACCCTACGAGCAGTACTTC	CASSHRTSAPYEQYF
NA	TRBJ2-7	TRBV28	NA	TGTGCCAGCAGCGCCGGACTCCTCAAGGGTCTATACGAGCAGTACTTC	CASSAGLLKGLYEQYF
NA	TRBJ1-5	TRBV6-5	NA	TGTGCCGGAGGGACCTCCTATAGCAATCAGCCCCAGCATTTT	CAGGTSYSNQPQHF
once	TRBJ2-7	TRBV28	NA	TGTGCCAGCAGTTTAGCGGGACCCTACTACGAGCAGTACTTC	CASSLAGPYYEQYF